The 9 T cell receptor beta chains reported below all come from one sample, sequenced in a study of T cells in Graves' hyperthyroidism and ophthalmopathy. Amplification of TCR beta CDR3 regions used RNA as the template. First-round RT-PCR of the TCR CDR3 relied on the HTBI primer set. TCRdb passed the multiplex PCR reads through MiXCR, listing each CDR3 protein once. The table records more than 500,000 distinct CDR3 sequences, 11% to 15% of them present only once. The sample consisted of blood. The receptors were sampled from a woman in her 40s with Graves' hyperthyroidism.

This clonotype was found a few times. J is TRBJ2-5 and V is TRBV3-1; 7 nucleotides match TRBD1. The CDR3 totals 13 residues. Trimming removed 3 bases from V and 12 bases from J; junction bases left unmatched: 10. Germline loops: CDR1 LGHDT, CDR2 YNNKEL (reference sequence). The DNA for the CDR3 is TGTGCCAGCAGCCACGACAGGGCGGCGGGCAAGTACTTC. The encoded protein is CASSHDRAAGKYF.

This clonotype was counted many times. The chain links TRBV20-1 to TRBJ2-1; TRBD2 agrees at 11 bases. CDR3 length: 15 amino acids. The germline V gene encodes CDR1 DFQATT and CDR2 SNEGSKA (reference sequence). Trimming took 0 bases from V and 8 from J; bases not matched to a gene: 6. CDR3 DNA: TGCAGTGCTAGAGATTCCGGGACTAGCGGCGATGAGCAGTTCTTC. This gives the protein CSARDSGTSGDEQFF.

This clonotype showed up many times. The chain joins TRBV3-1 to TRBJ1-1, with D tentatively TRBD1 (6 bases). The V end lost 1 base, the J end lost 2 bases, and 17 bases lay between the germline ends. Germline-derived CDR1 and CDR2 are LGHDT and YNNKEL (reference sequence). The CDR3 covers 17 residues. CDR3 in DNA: TGTGCCAGCAGCCAAGTGGCCCAGGGGCGATATAACACTGAAGCTTTCTTT. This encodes CASSQVAQGRYNTEAFF.

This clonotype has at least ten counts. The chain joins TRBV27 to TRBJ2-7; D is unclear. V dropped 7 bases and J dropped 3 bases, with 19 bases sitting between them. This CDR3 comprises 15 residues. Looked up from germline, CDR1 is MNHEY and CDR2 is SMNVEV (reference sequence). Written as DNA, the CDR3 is TGTGCCAGCAAAGAAACTAACGGCCCCATCTACGAGCAGTACTTC. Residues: CASKETNGPIYEQYF.

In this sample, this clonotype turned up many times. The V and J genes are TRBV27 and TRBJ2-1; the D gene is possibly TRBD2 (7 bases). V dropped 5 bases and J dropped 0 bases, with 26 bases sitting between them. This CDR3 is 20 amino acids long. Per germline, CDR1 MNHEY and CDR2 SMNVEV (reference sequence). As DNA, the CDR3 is TGTGCCAGCAGTCCCCAGGGAGGGACACACTTGGTGTTCTCCTACAATGAGCAGTTCTTC. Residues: CASSPQGGTHLVFSYNEQFF.

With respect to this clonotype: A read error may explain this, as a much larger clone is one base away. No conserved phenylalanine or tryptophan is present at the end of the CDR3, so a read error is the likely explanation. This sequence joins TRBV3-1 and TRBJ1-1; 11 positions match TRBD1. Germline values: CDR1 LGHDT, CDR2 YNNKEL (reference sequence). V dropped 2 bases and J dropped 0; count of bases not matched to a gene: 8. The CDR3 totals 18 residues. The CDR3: CASSQTGQGVRVNTEAFL. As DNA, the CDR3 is TGTGCCAGCAGCCAAACGGGACAGGGGGTACGTGTGAACACTGAAGCTTTCCTT.

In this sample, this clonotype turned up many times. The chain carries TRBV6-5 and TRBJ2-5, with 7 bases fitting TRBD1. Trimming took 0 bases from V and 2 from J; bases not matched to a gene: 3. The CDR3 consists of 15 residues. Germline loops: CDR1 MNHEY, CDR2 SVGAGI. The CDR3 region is CASSYSGTAQETQYF. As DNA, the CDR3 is TGTGCCAGCAGTTACTCAGGGACAGCTCAAGAGACCCAGTACTTC.

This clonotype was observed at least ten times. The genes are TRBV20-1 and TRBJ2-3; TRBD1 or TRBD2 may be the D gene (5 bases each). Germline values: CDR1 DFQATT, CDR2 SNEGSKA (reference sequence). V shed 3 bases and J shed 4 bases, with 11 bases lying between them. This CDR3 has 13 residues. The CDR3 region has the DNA TGCAGTGCTAGTTCAGGGCGGGCAGATACGCAGTATTTT. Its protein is CSASSGRADTQYF.

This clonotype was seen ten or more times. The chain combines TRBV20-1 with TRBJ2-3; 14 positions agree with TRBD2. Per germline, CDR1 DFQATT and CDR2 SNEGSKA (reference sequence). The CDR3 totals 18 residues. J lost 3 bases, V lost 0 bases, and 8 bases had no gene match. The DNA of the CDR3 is TGCAGTGCTAGAGATATGGGACTAGCGGGAGTGTGGACAGATACGCAGTATTTT. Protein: CSARDMGLAGVWTDTQYF.